This T cell receptor (beta chain) was obtained from a study of a mutant IDH1 vaccine in newly diagnosed glioma. Stated time point: baseline, week 1 (first vaccination visit). Treatment described: pre-vaccination baseline after standard-of-care therapy. Tumors from donors were new WHO grade 3 or 4 IDH1-mutant astrocytomas with ATRX loss. TCRdb's table, derived via immunoSEQ multiplex PCR, lists solely in-frame clones and lacks some. The repertoire holds about 35,000 clones, with approximately 86% as singletons. The TCR sequence derives from a woman aged 40-49 years with glioma. This specimen consisted of PBMCs, obtained from a glioma patient treated with radiotherapy, temozolomide or both.

CDR3 sequence: CASSLDGLRNTIYF. DNA for the CDR3: TGTGCCAGCAGCTTAGACGGTTTAAGAAACACCATATATTTT. The rearrangement uses TRBV13 and TRBJ1-3; D ambiguous. This CDR3 is 14 amino acids long. The germline V gene encodes CDR1 PRHDT and CDR2 FYEKMQ (reference sequence). Trimming removed 1 base at V and 5 bases at J, with 9 bases between. Supplemented by reference TRBV13 and TRBJ1-3, the full variable domain reads AAGVIQSPRHLIKEKRETATLKCYPIPRHDTVYWYQQGPGQDPQFLISFYEKMQSDKGSIPDRFSAQQFSDYHSELNMSSLELGDSALYFCASSLDGLRNTIYFGEGSWLTVV.